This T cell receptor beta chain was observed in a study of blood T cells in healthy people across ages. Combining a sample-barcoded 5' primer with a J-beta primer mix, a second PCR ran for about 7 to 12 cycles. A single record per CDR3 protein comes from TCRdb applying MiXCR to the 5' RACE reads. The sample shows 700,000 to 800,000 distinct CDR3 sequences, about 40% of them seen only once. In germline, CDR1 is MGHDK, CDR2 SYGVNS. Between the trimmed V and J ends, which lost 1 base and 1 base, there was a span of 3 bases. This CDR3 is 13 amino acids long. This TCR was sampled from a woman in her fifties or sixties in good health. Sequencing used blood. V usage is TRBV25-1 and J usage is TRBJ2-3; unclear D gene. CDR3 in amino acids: CASSESGTDTQYF. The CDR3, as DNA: TGTGCCAGCAGTGAATCAGGCACAGATACGCAGTATTTT.